This T cell receptor beta chain was sequenced in a study of radiotherapy plus CTLA-4 blockade in lung cancer. Patients had chemo-refractory metastatic non-small-cell lung cancer and received focal radiation plus CTLA-4 blockade that used ipilimumab. Sequencing was performed with immunoSEQ multiplex PCR; in TCRdb, only in-frame clones are kept and a portion is missing. The sample has fewer than 35,000 clones, around 75% seen once. Trimming took off 3 bases at V and 2 bases at J, with 18 bases between the two ends. Germline CDR1 is SQVTM and CDR2 is ANQGSEA. This CDR3 is 16 amino acids long. The receptor's source is a human donor with non-small cell lung cancer that progressed on radiotherapy plus ipilimumab. The chain joins TRBV29-1 to TRBJ2-3; D is possibly TRBD1 (5 bases). The sequencing used peripheral blood, collected from a patient treated with radiotherapy plus ipilimumab. The CDR3 nucleotides are TGCAGCGTTGATTCTACCCTACAGGATCTCACAGATACGCAGTATTTT. The encoded protein is CSVDSTLQDLTDTQYF.